The T cell receptor beta chain under discussion was sequenced for a study of CD8 T cells in ankylosing spondylitis. The V gene's germline CDR1 is MGHRA and CDR2 YSYEKL. The CDR3 is made up of 14 amino acids. V was cut by 3 bases and J by 8 bases, with 16 bases left in between. Each CDR3 protein gets one entry after TCRdb re-called the 5' RACE reads with MiXCR. Seen here are fewer than 400,000 distinct CDR3 sequences, 14% to 15% observed once, and the top ten hold around 0.99%. This receptor was obtained from a male donor with ankylosing spondylitis or in good health (not recorded which). The sequenced sample consisted of blood, either unsorted or a sorted T cell fraction (not recorded which). The chain combines TRBV4-1 with TRBJ1-1; D unresolved. DNA for the CDR3: TGCGCCAGCAGCCAGTCCCCCGTGACCCCCGAAGCTTTCTTT. Translated: CASSQSPVTPEAFF.